The 20 T cell receptor beta chains reported below all come from one sample, sequenced in a study of beta chain features in type 1 diabetes. Broader study findings: Type 1 diabetes patients had TCRB CDR3s that were shorter (moderately but significantly so) in all four CD4+ subsets.

Their cognate antigens are unknown. Reverse transcription of all isolated RNA meant that expressed TCRB transcripts were sequenced. Profiling relied on immunoSEQ multiplex PCR, and the TCRdb table lists in-frame clones only, not all of them. The table has 240,000 or so clones, approximately 15% seen once. The sample taken for sequencing was naive CD4+ T cells from blood. The source is a man younger than 40 with type 1 diabetes.

This clone has only a few counts. CDR3: CASSSGRNTEAFF. DNA of the CDR3: TGTGCCAGCAGCTCCGGGAGGAACACTGAAGCTTTCTTT. The rearrangement uses TRBV5-6 and TRBJ1-1; D is ambiguous. Germline V gene data show CDR1 as SGHDT and CDR2 as YYEEEE. This CDR3 is built from 13 residues. V shed 3 bases and J shed 1 base, with 7 bases lying between them.

The chain has TRBV29-1 and TRBJ1-1, with unresolved D. CDR1 is SQVTM, CDR2 ANQGSEA, per germline. This CDR3 has 11 amino acids. V dropped 8 bases and J dropped 6 bases, with 13 bases sitting between them. CDR3 protein: CSPRRVSEAFF. CDR3 in DNA: TGCAGCCCCCGCCGGGTCTCTGAAGCTTTCTTT. Supplemented by reference TRBV29-1 and TRBJ1-1, the full variable domain reads SAVISQKPSRDICQRGTSLTIQCQVDSQVTMMFWYRQQPGQSLTLIATANQGSEATYESGFVIDKFPISRPNLTFSTLTVSNMSPEDSSIYLCSPRRVSEAFFGQGTRLTVV.

This clone was detected only a few times. The chain combines TRBV2 with TRBJ2-1; 16 bases are shared with TRBD2. V was clipped by 6 bases and J by 9 bases; unmatched bases: 5. Germline CDR1 and CDR2: SNHLY and FYNNEI. The length of the CDR3 is 15 residues. The CDR3: CASSTGLAGGIEQFF. The CDR3 DNA follows: TGTGCCAGCAGCACGGGACTAGCGGGAGGGATTGAGCAGTTCTTC.

The rearrangement links TRBV2 to TRBJ2-7; no reliable D call. The V and J ends lost 5 bases and 1 base respectively, with 6 bases between them. Germline V CDR1 and CDR2: SNHLY, FYNNEI. This CDR3 has 12 residues. The DNA of the CDR3 is TGTGCCAGCAGTCGCGGATCCTACGAGCAGTACTTC. Translated, it gives CASSRGSYEQYF.

The chain employs TRBV18 and TRBJ2-5; D ambiguous. The CDR3 totals 13 residues. Germline V gene data show CDR1 as KGHSH and CDR2 as LQKENI. The V and J ends lost 5 bases and 2 bases respectively, with 9 bases between them. The CDR3 spells CASSTLQQETQYF. In DNA, the CDR3 is TGTGCCAGCTCAACACTGCAGCAAGAGACCCAGTACTTC.

The CDR3 coding sequence is TGCGCCAGCAGCCAGGGGGGAAATCAGCCCCAGCATTTT. Translation gives CASSQGGNQPQHF. The chain is built from TRBV4-1 and TRBJ1-5; D perhaps matches TRBD1 (5 bases). V lost 3 bases and J lost 4, with 7 bases in between. This CDR3 spans 13 amino acids. CDR1 and CDR2 (germline): MGHRA, YSYEKL.

In its sample, this clone was seen a few times. The V gene is TRBV12-5, the J gene TRBJ2-2; a possible D gene is TRBD2 (6 bases). From germline, CDR1 is LGHNT and CDR2 FRNRAP. V lost 0 bases and J lost 4, with 12 bases in between. The CDR3 extends over 16 amino acids. CDR3 loop: CASGLVPGSVTGELFF. CDR3 DNA sequence: TGTGCTAGTGGTTTGGTACCCGGGAGTGTCACCGGGGAGCTGTTTTTT.

This chain uses TRBV7-2 with TRBJ1-2; weak D call: TRBD1 (6 bases). Germline V gives CDR1 SGHTA, CDR2 FQGNSA. The CDR3 has 14 residues. Trimming stripped 5 bases from V and 3 bases from J, with 13 bases between. This CDR3 reads CASSPAAGDYGYTF. CDR3 coding DNA: TGTGCCAGCAGCCCTGCGGCAGGGGACTATGGCTACACCTTC.

This clone was seen a handful of times. The chain uses TRBV5-6 and TRBJ2-7; 9 bases fit TRBD1. The germline gives CDR1 SGHDT, CDR2 YYEEEE. Trimming at V came to 4 bases and at J to 6 bases, leaving 11 bases not matched to a gene. CDR3 length: 15 amino acids. The CDR3: CASSRDTGGLAEQYF. DNA of the CDR3: TGTGCCAGCAGCCGGGATACAGGGGGCCTGGCCGAGCAGTACTTC.

This clone was detected a few times. The chain couples TRBV5-6 to TRBJ2-5; TRBD2 matches 11 bases. The germline CDR1 and CDR2 sequences are SGHDT and YYEEEE. The CDR3 spans 15 residues. The V gene end was trimmed by 5 bases and the J gene end by 4 bases; junction bases not matched to a gene: 7. The CDR3 reads CASRLTSGSAETQYF. The CDR3 nucleotides read TGTGCCAGCAGACTCACTAGCGGGAGTGCAGAGACCCAGTACTTC.

Concerning this clone itself: The same CDR3 arises from other DNA sequences in this sample as well. This chain uses TRBV5-1 with TRBJ1-1; D unclear. CDR1 and CDR2 from the germline V gene are SGHRS and YFSETQ. The CDR3 covers 11 residues. Trimming took off 3 bases at V and 8 bases at J, with 8 bases between the two ends. The CDR3 loop reads CASSSSTEAFF. CDR3 in DNA: TGCGCCAGCAGCTCCTCGACAGAAGCTTTCTTT.

The chain links TRBV18 to TRBJ2-7, with D hard to call. V lost 3 bases and J 3 bases, leaving 12 bases between the germline ends. This CDR3 contains 14 residues. CDR1 and CDR2 from the germline V gene are KGHSH and LQKENI. The CDR3 sequence: CASSPPTRFYEQYF. CDR3 bases: TGTGCCAGCTCACCGCCAACAAGATTCTACGAGCAGTACTTC.

This clone has just a few counts. The chain has TRBV11-1 and TRBJ2-1, with D unclear. V was cut by 1 base and J by 9 bases, with 4 bases left in between. This CDR3 is built from 11 residues. Per the germline V gene, CDR1 is SGHAT and CDR2 is FQDESV (reference sequence). The chain's CDR3 is CASSLDSEQFF. CDR3 DNA sequence: TGTGCCAGCAGCTTAGACAGTGAGCAGTTCTTC.

The rearrangement joins TRBV25-1 to TRBJ2-5; 14 nucleotides agree with TRBD2. This CDR3 is built from 16 residues. The germline gives CDR1 MGHDK, CDR2 SYGVNS. The V and J ends lost 6 bases and 0 bases, in that order; junction bases with no gene match: 3. The DNA for the CDR3 is TGTGCCAGCAGGGGACTAGCGGGAGACAACCAAGAGACCCAGTACTTC. This codes for CASRGLAGDNQETQYF. The full variable domain, with the rest looked up from reference TRBV25-1 and TRBJ2-5, is EADIYQTPRYLVIGTGKKITLECSQTMGHDKMYWYQQDPGMELHLIHYSYGVNSTEKGDLSSESTVSRIRTEHFPLTLESARPSHTSQYLCASRGLAGDNQETQYFGPGTRLLVL.

This clone has a handful of counts. One junction end does not reproduce the germline sequence, and a read error may be involved. The sample holds other DNA sequences that translate to the same CDR3. The V call is TRBV9, the J call TRBJ1-1, with TRBD1 as a possible D gene (5 bases). Germline V CDR1 and CDR2: SGDLS, YYNGEE. The CDR3 loop spans 14 amino acids. CDR3 protein: CASSVAGLNTEAFF. The CDR3 DNA sequence: TGTGCCAGCAGCGTCGCAGGGTTGAATACTGAAGCTTTCTTT.

This clone was counted a few times. The V gene is TRBV30, the J gene TRBJ1-3, with D unresolved. Trimming pared 1 base from V and 1 base from J, leaving 5 bases between. The germline CDR1 and CDR2 sequences are GTSNPN and SVGIG (reference sequence). The CDR3 is made up of 13 amino acids. CDR3 DNA: TGTGCCTGGAGTGCGCGGTCTGGAAACACCATATATTTT. It specifies CAWSARSGNTIYF.

This clone was detected only a few times. This chain uses TRBV25-1 with TRBJ2-2; TRBD2 matches at 12 bases. The V gene end was trimmed by 7 bases and the J gene end by 0 bases; junction bases not matched to a gene: 6. The CDR3 totals 17 residues. CDR1 MGHDK and CDR2 SYGVNS come from the germline V gene. CDR3 amino acids: CASINGLAGPNTGELFF. CDR3 coding DNA: TGTGCCAGCATCAATGGACTAGCGGGACCGAACACCGGGGAGCTGTTTTTT.

The chain combines TRBV18 with TRBJ2-5; D remains unclear. The V gene lost 2 bases and the J gene lost 4 bases, with 8 bases spanning the gap. This CDR3 is built from 13 residues. The germline V gene has CDR1 KGHSH and CDR2 LQKENI. CDR3: CASSPLEVETQYF. The CDR3 bases are TGTGCCAGCTCACCATTAGAGGTAGAGACCCAGTACTTC.

The gene calls are TRBV28 and TRBJ2-4; 7 positions match TRBD1. The CDR3 covers 16 residues. CDR1 and CDR2 (germline): MDHEN, SYDVKM. V was clipped by 6 bases and J by 0 bases; unmatched bases: 8. The DNA of the CDR3 is TGTGCCAGCAGCTCCCCAGGGGGTCTAGCCAAAAACATTCAGTACTTC. Translating it yields CASSSPGGLAKNIQYF.

The DNA for the CDR3 is TGTGCCAGCAGACATCGGCGGGAGATCACAGATACGCAGTATTTT. It translates to CASRHRREITDTQYF. The V gene is TRBV6-5, the J gene TRBJ2-3, with 7 bases that match TRBD2. V lost 6 bases to trimming and J lost 2 bases; unmatched junction nucleotides: 8. Germline CDR1 reads MNHEY; CDR2 reads SVGAGI. The CDR3 loop spans 15 amino acids.